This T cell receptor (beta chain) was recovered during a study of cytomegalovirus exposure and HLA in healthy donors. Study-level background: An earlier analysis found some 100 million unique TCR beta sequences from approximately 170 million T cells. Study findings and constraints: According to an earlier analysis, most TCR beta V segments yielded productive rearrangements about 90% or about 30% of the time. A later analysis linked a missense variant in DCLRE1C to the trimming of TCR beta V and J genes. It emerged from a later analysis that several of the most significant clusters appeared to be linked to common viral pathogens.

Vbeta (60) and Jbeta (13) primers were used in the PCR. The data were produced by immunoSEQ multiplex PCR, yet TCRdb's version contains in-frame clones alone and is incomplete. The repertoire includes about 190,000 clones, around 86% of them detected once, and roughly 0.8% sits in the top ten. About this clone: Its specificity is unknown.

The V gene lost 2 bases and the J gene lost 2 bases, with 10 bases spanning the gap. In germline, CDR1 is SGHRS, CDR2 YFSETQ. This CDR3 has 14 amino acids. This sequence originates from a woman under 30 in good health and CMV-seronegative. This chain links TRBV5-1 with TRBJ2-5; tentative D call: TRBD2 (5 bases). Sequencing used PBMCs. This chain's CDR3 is CASSFRREQETQYF. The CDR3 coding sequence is TGCGCCAGCAGCTTTCGAAGGGAGCAAGAGACCCAGTACTTC. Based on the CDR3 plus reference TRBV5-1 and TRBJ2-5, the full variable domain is KAGVTQTPRYLIKTRGQQVTLSCSPISGHRSVSWYQQTPGQGLQFLFEYFSETQRNKGNFPGRFSGRQFSNSRSEMNVSTLELGDSALYLCASSFRREQETQYFGPGTRLLVL.